This T cell receptor (beta chain) was obtained from a study of T and B cells in COVID-19 patients. The overall study: In the active-infection cohort, about 90% of the 20 patients had comorbidities linked to unfavorable COVID-19 outcome.

Multiplex PCR with BIOMED2 TRB-A/B primer pools amplified TRB rearrangements. TCRdb re-derived calls from the multiplex PCR reads in MiXCR, one entry per CDR3 protein. The sample records about 15,000 distinct CDR3 sequences, about 29% being singletons. Blood genomic DNA input for TRB amplification was roughly 220-500 ng. This CDR3 is built from 18 residues. V shed 1 base and J shed 0 bases, with 17 bases lying between them. CDR1 SGHRS and CDR2 YFSETQ come from the germline V gene. The V call is TRBV5-1, the J call TRBJ2-1, with a tentative D call TRBD1 (7 bases). The source is a human donor who had recovered from COVID-19. What was sequenced was blood. CDR3 bases: TGCGCCAGCAGCTTGAAACGGAGGGACAGCTTCTCCTACAATGAGCAGTTCTTC. As protein: CASSLKRRDSFSYNEQFF.